The 23 T cell receptor beta chains listed next were all sequenced from one sample in a study of Graves' ophthalmopathy and Graves' hyperthyroidism. Amplified material comprised TCR beta CDR3 regions derived from RNA transcripts. RT-PCR was first run with HTBI primers, then multiplex PCR in a second round. Using its own MiXCR run on the multiplex PCR reads, TCRdb lists one record per CDR3 protein. The sample lists around 1.1 million distinct CDR3 sequences; about two fifths were seen once. The sample consisted of peripheral blood or thyroid tissue (not recorded which). The receptors were gathered from an adult man with Graves' hyperthyroidism.

The rearrangement uses TRBV2 and TRBJ2-5; 10 bases line up with TRBD1. CDR3 size: 14 residues. Germline V CDR1 and CDR2: SNHLY, FYNNEI. V lost 3 bases, J lost 11 bases, and 9 bases stayed unmatched. The CDR3 sequence is CASSDDRGLWEQYF. The CDR3, as DNA: TGTGCCAGCAGTGACGACAGGGGGCTCTGGGAGCAGTACTTC. Using reference TRBV2 and TRBJ2-5 for the parts outside the CDR3, the full variable domain is EPEVTQTPSHQVTQMGQEVILRCVPISNHLYFYWYRQILGQKVEFLVSFYNNEISEKSEIFDDQFSVERPDGSNFTLKIRSTKLEDSAMYFCASSDDRGLWEQYFGPGTRLLVL.

This clonotype occurred many times. The chain has TRBV2 and TRBJ1-5; no firm D call. The CDR3 is made up of 14 amino acids. V dropped 9 bases and J dropped 3 bases, with 15 bases sitting between them. Germline V gives CDR1 SNHLY, CDR2 FYNNEI. DNA for the CDR3: TGTGCCAGTCGAAGGGCGGGAGACAATCAGCCCCAGCATTTT. Its protein product is CASRRAGDNQPQHF.

With regard to this clonotype: A junction boundary mismatches the germline segment, possibly from a read error. The J gene is TRBJ2-2, the V gene TRBV7-7; D tentatively fits TRBD1 or TRBD2 (5 bases each). Germline V gives CDR1 SSHAT, CDR2 FNYEAQ (reference sequence). The CDR3 is made up of 14 amino acids. The CDR3 is CASRDGVRTGELFF. The CDR3 bases are TGTGCTAGCAGGGACGGGGTTCGGACCGGGGAGCTGTTTTTT. Supplemented by reference TRBV7-7 and TRBJ2-2, the full variable domain reads GAGVSQSPRYKVTKRGQDVTLRCDPISSHATLYWYQQALGQGPEFLTYFNYEAQPDKSGLPSDRFSAERPEGSISTLTIQRTEQRDSAMYRCASRDGVRTGELFFGEGSRLTVL.

Many counts were recorded for this clonotype. CDR3 amino acids: CASSPFGGSYNSPLHF. The CDR3 DNA is TGTGCCAGCAGCCCCTTCGGTGGATCCTATAATTCACCCCTCCACTTT. The chain combines TRBV14 with TRBJ1-6; D is ambiguous. V gave up 4 bases and J gave up 1 base, with 11 bases separating them. The CDR3 has 16 amino acids. Germline V gene lookup returns CDR1 SGHDN and CDR2 FVKESK.

The rearrangement joins TRBV10-3 to TRBJ1-1; 10 nucleotides agree with TRBD1. The CDR3 length is 15 residues. Losses at the gene ends were 10 bases for V and 0 bases for J; bases not matched to a gene: 8. Germline lookup yields CDR1 ENHRY and CDR2 SYGVKD. The DNA for the CDR3 is TGTGCCACGGCGGGGACAGGGGTCATGAACACTGAAGCTTTCTTT. This sequence encodes CATAGTGVMNTEAFF.

This clonotype was observed at least ten times. This chain uses TRBV5-1 with TRBJ1-6, with TRBD1 matching over 9 bases. V lost 2 bases, J lost 8 bases, and 5 bases stayed unmatched. The CDR3 spans 15 residues. Germline V gives CDR1 SGHRS, CDR2 YFSETQ. The CDR3 nucleotides are TGCGCCAGCAGCTTCCAGGGACAGGGTTATTCACCCCTCCACTTT. Translating gives CASSFQGQGYSPLHF. The full variable domain, in which reference TRBV5-1 and TRBJ1-6 provide the parts outside the CDR3, is KAGVTQTPRYLIKTRGQQVTLSCSPISGHRSVSWYQQTPGQGLQFLFEYFSETQRNKGNFPGRFSGRQFSNSRSEMNVSTLELGDSALYLCASSFQGQGYSPLHFGNGTRLTVT.

This clonotype was counted a few times. The rearrangement links TRBV6-5 to TRBJ1-2; tentative D call: TRBD1 (6 bases). Trimming removed 5 bases at V and 8 bases at J, with 12 bases between. The CDR3 runs 12 residues. Germline CDR1 and CDR2: MNHEY and SVGAGI. For the CDR3, the DNA is TGTGCCAGCAGTCAAGGGGGGGTCGGCTACACCTTC. Residues: CASSQGGVGYTF.

In this sample, this clonotype turned up a few times. J is TRBJ2-7 and V is TRBV6-5, with 11 bases that match TRBD2. V lost 6 bases and J lost 2; bases outside the gene matches: 12. Germline CDR1 reads MNHEY; CDR2 reads SVGAGI. CDR3 length equals 17 residues. CDR3: CASSLQSSGRIPYEQYF. In DNA, the CDR3 is TGTGCCAGCAGCCTACAATCTAGCGGGAGGATTCCCTACGAGCAGTACTTC.

In this sample, this clonotype turned up many times. The rearrangement links TRBV7-2 to TRBJ1-2; D possibly corresponds to TRBD1 (6 bases). Germline CDR1 and CDR2: SGHTA and FQGNSA. The CDR3 loop spans 14 amino acids. Deletions cut 1 base from V and 5 bases from J, with 11 bases between. This chain's CDR3 is CASSLGQEIYGYTF. In DNA form, the CDR3 reads TGTGCCAGCAGCTTAGGACAGGAGATATATGGCTACACCTTC.

Ten or more counts support this clonotype. The V gene is TRBV5-8, the J gene TRBJ1-2, with D possibly being TRBD1 (6 bases). V was pared by 1 base and J by 10 bases, with 14 bases between. The length of the CDR3 is 13 residues. CDR1 and CDR2 (germline): SGHTS, YDEGEE. This CDR3 is CASSLWGARPYTF. In nucleotides, the CDR3 is TGTGCCAGCAGCTTGTGGGGGGCTCGTCCCTACACCTTC.

This clonotype was observed at least ten times. Germline is not matched at one junction end, which may reflect a read error. V gene TRBV4-2 combines with J gene TRBJ1-4; 9 bases match TRBD1. Germline assignment: CDR1 LGHNA and CDR2 YNFKEQ. The CDR3 has 13 amino acids. In nucleotides, the CDR3 is TGTGCCAGCAGCCAAGAACCGGGACAGGGTAAGGTTTTT. Protein sequence: CASSQEPGQGKVF.

The chain employs TRBV7-8 and TRBJ2-5, with 11 positions matching TRBD2. Germline V gene sequence: CDR1 SGHVS, CDR2 FQNEAQ. V gave up 5 bases and J gave up 7 bases; unmatched junction bases: 12. This CDR3 has 16 amino acids. The CDR3 sequence is CASSPTSGGLEGTQYF. CDR3 bases: TGTGCCAGCAGCCCCACTAGCGGGGGCTTAGAAGGGACCCAGTACTTC.

This clonotype was counted ten times or more. The rearrangement joins TRBV20-1 to TRBJ2-7; D not resolved. The germline V gene has CDR1 DFQATT and CDR2 SNEGSKA (reference sequence). The CDR3 length is 13 residues. The CDR3 nucleotides read TGCAGCATGAACCCTCGGATATTTGGCGAGCAGTACTTC. Translated, it gives CSMNPRIFGEQYF.

This clonotype was seen at least ten times. The rearrangement uses TRBV7-2 and TRBJ2-2, with no clear D. V shed 5 bases and J shed 9 bases, with 10 bases lying between them. From germline, CDR1 is SGHTA and CDR2 FQGNSA. This CDR3 spans 12 amino acids. The CDR3 sequence: CASSPTERELFF. DNA of the CDR3: TGTGCCAGCAGCCCAACGGAACGGGAGCTGTTTTTT.

The rearrangement uses TRBV14 and TRBJ1-1; no firm D call. CDR1 and CDR2 from the germline V gene are SGHDN and FVKESK. Between the trimmed V and J ends, which lost 7 bases and 4 bases, there was a span of 13 bases. This CDR3 comprises 13 residues. CDR3 nucleotides: TGTGCCAGCATGTCTACCCTCTTCACTGAAGCTTTCTTT. It codes for CASMSTLFTEAFF. The whole variable domain, remainder taken from reference TRBV14 and TRBJ1-1, is EAGVTQFPSHSVIEKGQTVTLRCDPISGHDNLYWYRRVMGKEIKFLLHFVKESKQDESGMPNNRFLAERTGGTYSTLKVQPAELEDSGVYFCASMSTLFTEAFFGQGTRLTVV.

This clonotype was counted only a few times. The chain joins TRBV7-2 to TRBJ1-6; D uncertain. Trimming shortened V by 5 bases and J by 9 bases, and 8 bases separated the two germline ends. Germline CDR1 SGHTA, CDR2 FQGNSA. The CDR3 is made up of 12 amino acids. This CDR3 reads CASSLELSPLHF. The CDR3 bases are TGTGCCAGCAGCCTAGAGCTTTCACCCCTCCACTTT.

To note about this clonotype: This may arise from a read error, as a much more abundant clone is one base away. V is TRBV20-1 and J is TRBJ2-7, with 7 bases aligning to TRBD1. Germline V gene sequence: CDR1 DFQATT, CDR2 SNEGSKA (reference sequence). CDR3 length: 14 amino acids. CDR3 DNA: TGCAGTGCTACCACAGGGGTAACGACCTACGAGCGGTACTTC. Translating it yields CSATTGVTTYERYF.

This clonotype occurred many times. This chain links TRBV20-1 with TRBJ1-2; D remains unclear. The V end was cut by 3 bases, the J end by 8 bases, with 7 bases between. This CDR3 contains 10 residues. CDR1 and CDR2 from the germline V gene are DFQATT and SNEGSKA (reference sequence). CDR3 nucleotide sequence: TGCAGTGCTAGGAGAGTCGGCTACACCTTC. Protein product: CSARRVGYTF.

This clonotype occurred many times. In nucleotides, the CDR3 is TGTGCCAGCAGCACTTCGACAGGAGAGCATTCACCCCTCCACTTT. This codes for CASSTSTGEHSPLHF. The chain uses TRBV5-8 and TRBJ1-6; maybe TRBD1 (6 bases). Between the trimmed V and J ends, which lost 4 bases and 8 bases, there was a span of 16 bases. Germline assignment: CDR1 SGHTS and CDR2 YDEGEE. The CDR3 covers 15 residues.

About this clonotype: With a much larger clone just one base away, this may be a read error. Here the CDR3 omits its conserved ending phenylalanine or tryptophan, so a read error is the likely source. The chain joins TRBV7-9 to TRBJ2-7; D call uncertain. V dropped 2 bases and J dropped 4 bases, with 18 bases sitting between them. This CDR3 has 16 residues. CDR1 SEHNR and CDR2 FQNEAQ come from the germline V gene (reference sequence). CDR3 sequence: CASSLRRSGMGYEQYL. The CDR3 nucleotides are TGTGCCAGCAGCTTACGAAGGTCTGGGATGGGATACGAGCAGTACCTC.

Of note for this clonotype: This may arise from a read error, as a much more abundant clone is one base away. The V gene is TRBV9, the J gene TRBJ1-6; 7 bases align to TRBD1. The CDR3 has 15 amino acids. Trimming at V came to 0 bases and at J to 7 bases, leaving 4 bases not matched to a gene. Germline assignment: CDR1 SGDLS and CDR2 YYNGEE. As DNA, the CDR3 is TGTGCCAGCAGCGTAGAGACAGGGTGGAATTCACCCCTCCACTTT. It encodes CASSVETGWNSPLHF.

At least ten counts were recorded for this clonotype. V gene TRBV4-3 combines with J gene TRBJ2-2; maybe TRBD1 (6 bases). The V end lost 1 base, the J end lost 4 bases, and 16 bases lay between the germline ends. CDR3 length: 17 amino acids. Germline V gene data show CDR1 as LGHNA and CDR2 as YSLEER. The CDR3 nucleotides are TGCGCCAGCAGCCAAGTCGCCGGGACAACGAGCACCGGGGAGCTGTTTTTT. Protein product: CASSQVAGTTSTGELFF.

This clonotype was seen at least ten times. The CDR3 DNA reads as TGTGCCAGCAGTGAGGGGGTGTCCTATGGCTACACCTTC. Protein: CASSEGVSYGYTF. The chain recombines TRBV2 with TRBJ1-2, with D perhaps TRBD1 (5 bases). The CDR3 length is 13 residues. The ends were cut back, 3 bases at V and 4 bases at J, with 9 bases in the middle. Germline CDR1 is SNHLY and CDR2 is FYNNEI.